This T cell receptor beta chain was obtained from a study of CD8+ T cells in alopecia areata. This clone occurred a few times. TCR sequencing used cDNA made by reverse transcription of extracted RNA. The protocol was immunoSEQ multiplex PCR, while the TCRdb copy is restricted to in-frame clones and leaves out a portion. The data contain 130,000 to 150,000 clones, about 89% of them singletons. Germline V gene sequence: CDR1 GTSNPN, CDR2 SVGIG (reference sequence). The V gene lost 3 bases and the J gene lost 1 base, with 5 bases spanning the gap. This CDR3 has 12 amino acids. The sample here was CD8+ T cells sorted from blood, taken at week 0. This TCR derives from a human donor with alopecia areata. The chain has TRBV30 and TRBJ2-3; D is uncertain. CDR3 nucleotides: TGTGCCTGGAGCCCGGGCACAGATACGCAGTATTTT. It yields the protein CAWSPGTDTQYF.